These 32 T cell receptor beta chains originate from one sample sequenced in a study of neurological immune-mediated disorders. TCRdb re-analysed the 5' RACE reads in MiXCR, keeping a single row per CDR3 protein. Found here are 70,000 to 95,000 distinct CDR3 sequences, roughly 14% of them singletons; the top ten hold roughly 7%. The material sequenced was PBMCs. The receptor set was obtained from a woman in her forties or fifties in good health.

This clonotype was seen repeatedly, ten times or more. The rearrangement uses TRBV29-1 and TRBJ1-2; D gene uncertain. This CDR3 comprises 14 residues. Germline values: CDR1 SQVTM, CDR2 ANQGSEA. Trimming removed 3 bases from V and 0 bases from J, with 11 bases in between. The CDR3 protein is CSVDPPGSNYGYTF. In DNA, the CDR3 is TGCAGCGTTGATCCGCCGGGTTCTAACTATGGCTACACCTTC.

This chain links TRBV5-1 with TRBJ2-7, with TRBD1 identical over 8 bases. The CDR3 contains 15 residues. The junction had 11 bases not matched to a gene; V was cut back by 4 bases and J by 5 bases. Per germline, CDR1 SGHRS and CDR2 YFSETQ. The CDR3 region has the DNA TGCGCCAGCAGCCCTCGGACAGGGAACAGGAACGAGCAGTACTTC. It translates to CASSPRTGNRNEQYF.

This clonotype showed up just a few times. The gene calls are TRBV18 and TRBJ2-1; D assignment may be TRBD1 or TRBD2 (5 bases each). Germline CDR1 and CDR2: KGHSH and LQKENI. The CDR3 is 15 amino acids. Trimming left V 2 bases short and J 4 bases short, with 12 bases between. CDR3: CASSPGGVLYNEQFF. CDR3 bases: TGTGCCAGCTCACCAGGGGGTGTTTTATACAATGAGCAGTTCTTC.

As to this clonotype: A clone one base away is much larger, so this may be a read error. The chain's CDR3 is CDSSLAQGDGYTF. CDR3 nucleotide sequence: TGCGACAGCAGCTTGGCACAAGGGGATGGCTACACCTTC. V and J are TRBV5-1 and TRBJ1-2; weak D call: TRBD1 (5 bases). CDR1 and CDR2 (germline): SGHRS, YFSETQ. CDR3 length: 13 amino acids.

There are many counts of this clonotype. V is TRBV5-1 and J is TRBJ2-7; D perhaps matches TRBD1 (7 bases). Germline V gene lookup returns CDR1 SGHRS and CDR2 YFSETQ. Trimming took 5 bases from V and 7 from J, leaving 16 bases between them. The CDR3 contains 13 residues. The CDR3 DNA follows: TGCGCCAGCAGATCGGAGGGGGCTGGGGAGCAGTACTTC. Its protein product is CASRSEGAGEQYF. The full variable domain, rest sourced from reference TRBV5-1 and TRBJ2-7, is KAGVTQTPRYLIKTRGQQVTLSCSPISGHRSVSWYQQTPGQGLQFLFEYFSETQRNKGNFPGRFSGRQFSNSRSEMNVSTLELGDSALYLCASRSEGAGEQYFGPGTRLTVT.

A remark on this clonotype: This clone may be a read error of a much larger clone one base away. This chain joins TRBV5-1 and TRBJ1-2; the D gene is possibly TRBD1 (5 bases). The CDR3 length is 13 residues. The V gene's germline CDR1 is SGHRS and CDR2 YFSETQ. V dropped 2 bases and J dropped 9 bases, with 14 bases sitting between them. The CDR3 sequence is CASSLGGDHCYTF. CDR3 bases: TGCGCCAGCAGCTTAGGAGGGGATCATTGCTACACCTTC.

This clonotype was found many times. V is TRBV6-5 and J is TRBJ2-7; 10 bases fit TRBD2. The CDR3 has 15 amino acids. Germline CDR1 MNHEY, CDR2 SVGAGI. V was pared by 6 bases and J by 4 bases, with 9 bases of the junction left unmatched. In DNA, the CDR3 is TGTGCCAGCAGATCCCCCGGGACTAGCGCGTACGAGCAGTACTTC. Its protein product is CASRSPGTSAYEQYF.

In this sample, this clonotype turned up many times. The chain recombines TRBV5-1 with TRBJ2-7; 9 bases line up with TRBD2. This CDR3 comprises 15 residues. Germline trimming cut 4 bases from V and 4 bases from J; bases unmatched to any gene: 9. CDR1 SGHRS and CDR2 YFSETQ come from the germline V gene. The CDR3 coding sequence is TGCGCCAGCAGCAAGTTAGCGGGAGATAAGTACGAGCAGTACTTC. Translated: CASSKLAGDKYEQYF.

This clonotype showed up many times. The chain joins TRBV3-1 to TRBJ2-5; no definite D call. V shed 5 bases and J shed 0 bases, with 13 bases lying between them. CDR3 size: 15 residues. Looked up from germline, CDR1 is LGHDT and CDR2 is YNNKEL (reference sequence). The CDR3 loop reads CASSYRSPYQETQYF. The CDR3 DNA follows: TGTGCCAGCAGCTATAGGTCCCCGTACCAAGAGACCCAGTACTTC.

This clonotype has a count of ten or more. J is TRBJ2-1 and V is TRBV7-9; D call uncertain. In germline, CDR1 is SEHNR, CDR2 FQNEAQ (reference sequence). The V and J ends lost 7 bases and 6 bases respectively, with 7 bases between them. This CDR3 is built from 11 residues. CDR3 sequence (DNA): TGTGCCAGCACCGCATTCAATGAGCAGTTCTTC. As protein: CASTAFNEQFF.

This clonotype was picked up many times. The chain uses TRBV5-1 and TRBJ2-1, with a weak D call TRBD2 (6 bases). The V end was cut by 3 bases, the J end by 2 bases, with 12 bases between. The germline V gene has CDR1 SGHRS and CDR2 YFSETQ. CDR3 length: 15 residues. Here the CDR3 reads CASSSLASAYNEQFF. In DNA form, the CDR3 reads TGCGCCAGCAGCTCCCTAGCGTCCGCCTACAATGAGCAGTTCTTC.

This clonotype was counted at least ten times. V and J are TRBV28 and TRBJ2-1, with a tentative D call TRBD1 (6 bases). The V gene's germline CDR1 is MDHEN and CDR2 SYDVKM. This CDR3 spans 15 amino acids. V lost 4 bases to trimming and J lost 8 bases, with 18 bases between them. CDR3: CASSSNRWGRDEQFF. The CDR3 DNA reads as TGTGCCAGCAGTTCGAACCGGTGGGGGCGGGATGAGCAGTTCTTC.

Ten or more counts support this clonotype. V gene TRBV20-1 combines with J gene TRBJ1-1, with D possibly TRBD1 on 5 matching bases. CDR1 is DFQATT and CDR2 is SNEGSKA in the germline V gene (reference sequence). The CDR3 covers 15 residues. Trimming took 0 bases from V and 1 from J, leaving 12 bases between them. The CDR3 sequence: CSARDPRGQNTEAFF. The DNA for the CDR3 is TGCAGTGCTAGAGACCCGAGAGGACAGAACACTGAAGCTTTCTTT.

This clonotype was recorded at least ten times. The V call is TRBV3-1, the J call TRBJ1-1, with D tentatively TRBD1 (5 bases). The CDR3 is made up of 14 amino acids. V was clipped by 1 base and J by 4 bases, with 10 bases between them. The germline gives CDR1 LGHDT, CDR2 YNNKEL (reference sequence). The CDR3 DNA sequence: TGTGCCAGCAGCCAAGTGGGGGGGAGCACTGAAGCTTTCTTT. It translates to CASSQVGGSTEAFF.

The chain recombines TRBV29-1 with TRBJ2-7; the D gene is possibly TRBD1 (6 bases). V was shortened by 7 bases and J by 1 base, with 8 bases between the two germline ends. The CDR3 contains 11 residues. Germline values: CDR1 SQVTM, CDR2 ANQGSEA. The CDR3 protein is CSAGQSYEQYF. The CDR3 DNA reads TGCAGCGCCGGACAGTCCTACGAGCAGTACTTC.

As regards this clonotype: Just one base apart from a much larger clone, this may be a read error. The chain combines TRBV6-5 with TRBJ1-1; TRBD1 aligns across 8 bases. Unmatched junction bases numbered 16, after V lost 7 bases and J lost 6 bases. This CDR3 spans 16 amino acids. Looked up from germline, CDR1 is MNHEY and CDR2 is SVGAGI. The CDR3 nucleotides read TGTGCCAGCACTAGTAACTCCGGACAGGGTTTAGCTGAAGCTTTCTTT. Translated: CASTSNSGQGLAEAFF.

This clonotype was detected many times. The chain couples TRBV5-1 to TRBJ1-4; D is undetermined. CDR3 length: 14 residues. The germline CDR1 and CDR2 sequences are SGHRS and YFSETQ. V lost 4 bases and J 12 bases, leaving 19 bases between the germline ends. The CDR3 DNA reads TGCGCCAGCAGCCCCATCGTGGGGAGCGGACAACTGTTTTTT. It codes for CASSPIVGSGQLFF.

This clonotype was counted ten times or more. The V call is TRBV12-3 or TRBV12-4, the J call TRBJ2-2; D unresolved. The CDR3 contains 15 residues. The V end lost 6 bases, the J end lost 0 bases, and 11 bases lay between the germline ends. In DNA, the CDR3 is TGTGCCAGCAGGAGTCCGGAATCGAACACCGGGGAGCTGTTTTTT. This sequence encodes CASRSPESNTGELFF.

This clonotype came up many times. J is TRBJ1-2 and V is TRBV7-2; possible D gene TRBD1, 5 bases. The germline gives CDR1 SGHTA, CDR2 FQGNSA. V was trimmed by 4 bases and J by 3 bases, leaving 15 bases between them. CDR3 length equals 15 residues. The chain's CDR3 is CASSSPDKGYYGYTF. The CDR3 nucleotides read TGTGCCAGCAGCTCGCCGGACAAGGGTTACTATGGCTACACCTTC.

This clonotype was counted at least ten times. The CDR3 reads CASSYRNKIYGYTF. The CDR3 coding sequence is TGTGCCAGCAGTTATAGAAACAAGATATATGGCTACACCTTC. V and J are TRBV6-5 and TRBJ1-2, with D unclear. The V gene lost 3 bases and the J gene lost 5 bases, with 13 bases spanning the gap. The CDR3 sequence is 14 residues long. Germline V lookup: CDR1 MNHEY, CDR2 SVGAGI.

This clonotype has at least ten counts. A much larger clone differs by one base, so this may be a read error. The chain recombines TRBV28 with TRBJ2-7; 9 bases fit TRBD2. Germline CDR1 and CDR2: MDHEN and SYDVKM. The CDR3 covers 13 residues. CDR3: CASSSQRAGGVSF. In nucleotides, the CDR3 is TGTGCCAGCAGTTCACAAAGAGCGGGAGGTGTTTCCTTC.

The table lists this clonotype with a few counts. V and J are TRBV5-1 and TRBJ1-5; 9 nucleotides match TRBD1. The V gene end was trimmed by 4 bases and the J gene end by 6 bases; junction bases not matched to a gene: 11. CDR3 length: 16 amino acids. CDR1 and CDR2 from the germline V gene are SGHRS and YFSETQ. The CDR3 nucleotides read TGCGCCAGCAGCCCCACGGGACAGGGAGGGGGTCAGCCCCAGCATTTT. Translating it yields CASSPTGQGGGQPQHF.

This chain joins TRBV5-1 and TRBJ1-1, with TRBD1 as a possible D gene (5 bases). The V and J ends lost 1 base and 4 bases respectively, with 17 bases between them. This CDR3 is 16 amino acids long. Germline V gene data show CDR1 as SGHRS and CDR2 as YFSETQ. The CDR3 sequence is CASSLSRGGVGTEAFF. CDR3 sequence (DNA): TGCGCCAGCAGCTTGAGTCGCGGGGGAGTCGGCACTGAAGCTTTCTTT. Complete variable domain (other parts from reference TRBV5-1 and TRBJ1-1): KAGVTQTPRYLIKTRGQQVTLSCSPISGHRSVSWYQQTPGQGLQFLFEYFSETQRNKGNFPGRFSGRQFSNSRSEMNVSTLELGDSALYLCASSLSRGGVGTEAFFGQGTRLTVV.

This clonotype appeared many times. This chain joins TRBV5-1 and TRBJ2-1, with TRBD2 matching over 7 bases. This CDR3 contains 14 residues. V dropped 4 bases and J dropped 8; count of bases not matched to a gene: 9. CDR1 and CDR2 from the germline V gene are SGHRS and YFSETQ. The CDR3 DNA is TGCGCCAGCAGCCGGAGCGGGACTTCCGATGAGCAGTTCTTC. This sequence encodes CASSRSGTSDEQFF.

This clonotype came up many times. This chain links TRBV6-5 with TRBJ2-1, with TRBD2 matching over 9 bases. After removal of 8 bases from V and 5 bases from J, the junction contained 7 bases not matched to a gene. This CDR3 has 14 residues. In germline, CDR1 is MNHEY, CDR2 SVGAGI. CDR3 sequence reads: CASGAAGGNNEQFF. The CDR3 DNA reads TGTGCCAGCGGGGCAGCGGGAGGAAACAATGAGCAGTTCTTC.

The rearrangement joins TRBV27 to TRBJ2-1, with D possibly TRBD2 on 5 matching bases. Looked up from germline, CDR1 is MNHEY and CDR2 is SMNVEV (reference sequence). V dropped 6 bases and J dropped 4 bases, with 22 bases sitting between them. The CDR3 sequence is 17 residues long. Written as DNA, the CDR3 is TGTGCCAGCAGCCGTCCCCTTGCGGGCATGCAATACAATGAGCAGTTCTTC. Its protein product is CASSRPLAGMQYNEQFF.

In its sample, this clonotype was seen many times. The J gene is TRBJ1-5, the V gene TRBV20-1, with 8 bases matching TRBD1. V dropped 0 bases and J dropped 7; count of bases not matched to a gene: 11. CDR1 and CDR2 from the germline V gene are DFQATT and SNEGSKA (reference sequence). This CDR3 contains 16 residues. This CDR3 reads CSARDRVRGHGQPQHF. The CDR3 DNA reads TGCAGTGCTAGAGATCGGGTCAGGGGGCACGGGCAGCCCCAGCATTTT.

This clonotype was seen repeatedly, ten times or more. The CDR3 sequence is CASRGGVVGANVLTF. CDR3 sequence (DNA): TGTGCCAGCAGGGGAGGGGTTGTCGGGGCCAACGTCCTGACTTTC. The chain is built from TRBV28 and TRBJ2-6; 7 nucleotides match TRBD2. Germline trimming cut 6 bases from V and 4 bases from J; bases unmatched to any gene: 6. The CDR3 has 15 residues. Germline-derived CDR1 and CDR2 are MDHEN and SYDVKM.

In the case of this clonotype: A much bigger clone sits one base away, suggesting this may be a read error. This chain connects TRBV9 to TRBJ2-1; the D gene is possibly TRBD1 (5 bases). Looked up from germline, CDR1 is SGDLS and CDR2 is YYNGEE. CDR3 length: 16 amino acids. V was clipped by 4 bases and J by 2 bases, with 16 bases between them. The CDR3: CASSRGDRGTYNEQFF. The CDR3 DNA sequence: TGTGCCAGCAGCAGGGGTGATCGCGGCACCTACAATGAGCAGTTCTTC.

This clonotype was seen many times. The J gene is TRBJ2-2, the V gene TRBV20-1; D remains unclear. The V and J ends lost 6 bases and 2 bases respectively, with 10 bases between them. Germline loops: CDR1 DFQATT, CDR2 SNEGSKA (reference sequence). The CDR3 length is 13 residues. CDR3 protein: CSARKDNTGELFF. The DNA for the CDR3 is TGCAGTGCAAGGAAGGATAACACCGGGGAGCTGTTTTTT.

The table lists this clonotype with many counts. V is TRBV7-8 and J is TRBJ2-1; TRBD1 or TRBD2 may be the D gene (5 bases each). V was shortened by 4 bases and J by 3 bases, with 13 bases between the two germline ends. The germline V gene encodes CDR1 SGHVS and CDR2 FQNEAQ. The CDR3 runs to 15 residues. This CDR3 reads CASSSGRRYYNEQFF. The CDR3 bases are TGTGCCAGCAGCTCGGGACGCAGGTACTACAATGAGCAGTTCTTC.

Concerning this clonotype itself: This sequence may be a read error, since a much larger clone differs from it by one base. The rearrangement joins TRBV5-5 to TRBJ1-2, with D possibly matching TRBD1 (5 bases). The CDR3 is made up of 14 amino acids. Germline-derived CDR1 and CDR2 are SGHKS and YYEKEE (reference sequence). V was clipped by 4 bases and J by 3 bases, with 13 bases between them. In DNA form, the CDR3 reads TGTGCCAGCAGCATCAGGGATGGTGACTATGGCTACACCTTC. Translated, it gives CASSIRDGDYGYTF.